The 21 T cell receptor beta chains reported below all come from one sample, sequenced in a study of early T cells in non-severe SARS-CoV-2 infection. TCRdb re-called the 5' RACE reads with MiXCR, one entry per CDR3 protein. The table lists roughly 49,000 distinct CDR3 sequences, around 4.6% of them singletons. Sequencing was performed on whole blood. The receptors were gathered from an adult who was a healthcare worker with PCR-confirmed SARS-CoV-2 infection or an uninfected control (not recorded which).

This clonotype was observed at least ten times. The chain is built from TRBV9 and TRBJ1-1, with a tentative D call TRBD1 (6 bases). V was pared by 1 base and J by 0 bases, with 10 bases between. Germline V gives CDR1 SGDLS, CDR2 YYNGEE. The CDR3 totals 15 residues. The CDR3 nucleotides are TGTGCCAGCAGCGTAAGGGGGGGAATGAACACTGAAGCTTTCTTT. It yields the protein CASSVRGGMNTEAFF.

Many counts were recorded for this clonotype. The chain links TRBV18 to TRBJ2-7; tentatively, D is TRBD2 (5 bases). Trimming cost V 3 bases and J 2 bases, with 8 bases left between them. The CDR3 consists of 13 residues. Germline loops: CDR1 KGHSH, CDR2 LQKENI. The CDR3, as DNA: TGTGCCAGCTCACCGAGCGGTCCCTACGAGCAGTACTTC. This encodes CASSPSGPYEQYF.

In regard to this clonotype: It may be a read error: a sequence one base away is much more abundant. The chain uses TRBV18 and TRBJ2-3; D possibly matches TRBD1 or TRBD2 (5 bases each). Germline CDR1 is KGHSH and CDR2 is LQKENI. The CDR3 loop spans 14 amino acids. The CDR3: CASLPAGTTDAQYF. Here the CDR3 DNA reads TGTGCCAGCTTACCGGCAGGGACCACAGATGCGCAGTATTTT. The full variable domain, its missing parts supplied by reference TRBV18 and TRBJ2-3, is NAGVMQNPRHLVRRRGQEARLRCSPMKGHSHVYWYRQLPEEGLKFMVYLQKENIIDESGMPKERFSAEFPKEGPSILRIQQVVRGDSAAYFCASLPAGTTDAQYFGPGTRLTVL.

This clonotype was seen many times. The chain joins TRBV7-6 to TRBJ1-6; D not resolved. Looked up from germline, CDR1 is SGHVS and CDR2 is FNYEAQ. The germline V and J ends were trimmed by 2 bases and 11 bases, with 10 bases remaining between them. The CDR3 length is 13 residues. CDR3 amino acids: CASSLSGGPPLHF. In DNA form, the CDR3 reads TGTGCCAGCAGCTTATCGGGTGGGCCACCCCTCCACTTT.

Many counts were recorded for this clonotype. The chain has TRBV11-2 and TRBJ2-2, with 15 bases identical to TRBD2. V was pared by 6 bases and J by 0 bases, with 14 bases of the junction left unmatched. Per germline, CDR1 SGHAT and CDR2 FQNNGV. This CDR3 is built from 21 residues. Here the CDR3 DNA reads TGTGCCAGCAGGCTAACCGGGACTAGCGGGGGGCTGATCGCGAACACCGGGGAGCTGTTTTTT. It encodes CASRLTGTSGGLIANTGELFF.

This clonotype was seen many times. The CDR3 DNA reads as TGTGCCAGCAGCCAGACGGAGAGCGTCAGTGAGCAGTTCTTC. As protein: CASSQTESVSEQFF. The chain carries TRBV6-2 or TRBV6-3 and TRBJ2-1; D unclear. CDR1 is MNHEY and CDR2 is SVGEGT in the germline V gene. With 6 bases removed from V and 9 bases from J, the gap between germline ends came to 18 bases. The CDR3 is made up of 14 amino acids.

This clonotype was observed at least ten times. This sequence joins TRBV11-2 and TRBJ2-7; 9 positions agree with TRBD1. The ends lost 4 bases at V and 5 bases at J; junction bases unmatched: 9. Per the germline V gene, CDR1 is SGHAT and CDR2 is FQNNGV. CDR3 length: 15 residues. The CDR3 sequence is CASSSPGTGSHEQYF. The CDR3 DNA follows: TGTGCCAGCAGCTCCCCCGGGACAGGGAGCCACGAGCAGTACTTC.

This chain uses TRBV29-1 with TRBJ1-1; TRBD1 might be the D (5 bases). Germline V gene sequence: CDR1 SQVTM, CDR2 ANQGSEA. V lost 3 bases, J lost 6 bases, and 11 bases lay in between. The CDR3 has 12 amino acids. CDR3 loop: CSVEGLGAEAFF. CDR3 bases: TGCAGCGTTGAGGGCCTGGGGGCTGAAGCTTTCTTT.

This clonotype was recorded at least ten times. The V and J genes are TRBV5-1 and TRBJ1-1; D perhaps matches TRBD1 (5 bases). The CDR3 covers 14 residues. The germline CDR1 and CDR2 sequences are SGHRS and YFSETQ. V was shortened by 0 bases and J by 3 bases, with 9 bases between the two germline ends. The CDR3 nucleotides are TGCGCCAGCAGCTTGGTTGCGGGGGACACTGAAGCTTTCTTT. Protein sequence: CASSLVAGDTEAFF.

This clonotype was seen at least ten times. This sequence joins TRBV6-2 or TRBV6-3 and TRBJ2-2; 9 bases are shared with TRBD1. Germline V gives CDR1 MNHEY, CDR2 SVGEGT. V was pared by 10 bases and J by 0 bases, with 3 bases of the junction left unmatched. The CDR3 spans 14 residues. DNA of the CDR3: TGTGCCACCCGGACAGGGGCGAACACCGGGGAGCTGTTTTTT. It encodes CATRTGANTGELFF.

There are a few counts of this clonotype. V usage is TRBV5-6 and J usage is TRBJ2-3, with 8 bases identical to TRBD2. This CDR3 has 15 amino acids. V lost 3 bases to trimming and J lost 4 bases; unmatched junction nucleotides: 7. Looked up from germline, CDR1 is SGHDT and CDR2 is YYEEEE. CDR3 amino acids: CASSWAQRESDTQYF. The CDR3 DNA follows: TGTGCCAGCAGCTGGGCCCAGCGGGAGTCAGATACGCAGTATTTT.

In its sample, this clonotype was seen a few times. The gene calls are TRBV9 and TRBJ2-5; the D gene is possibly TRBD2 (5 bases). V dropped 0 bases and J dropped 1 base, with 13 bases sitting between them. CDR1 SGDLS and CDR2 YYNGEE come from the germline V gene. This CDR3 is built from 16 residues. This CDR3 is CASSVGGIGSQETQYF. Here the CDR3 DNA reads TGTGCCAGCAGCGTAGGAGGGATAGGGTCCCAAGAGACCCAGTACTTC.

This clonotype was seen more than once but under ten times. V gene TRBV2 combines with J gene TRBJ2-2; D gene ambiguous. The CDR3 loop spans 11 amino acids. Germline loops: CDR1 SNHLY, CDR2 FYNNEI. V lost 8 bases to trimming and J lost 6 bases, with 7 bases between them. CDR3 protein: CASRAAGELFF. In DNA, the CDR3 is TGTGCCAGCCGGGCAGCCGGGGAGCTGTTTTTT. Using reference TRBV2 and TRBJ2-2 for the parts outside the CDR3, the full variable domain is EPEVTQTPSHQVTQMGQEVILRCVPISNHLYFYWYRQILGQKVEFLVSFYNNEISEKSEIFDDQFSVERPDGSNFTLKIRSTKLEDSAMYFCASRAAGELFFGEGSRLTVL.

The sample holds many counts of this clonotype. V is TRBV5-1 and J is TRBJ1-2; D is possibly TRBD1 (6 bases). CDR1 SGHRS and CDR2 YFSETQ come from the germline V gene. The CDR3 runs to 14 residues. The V gene lost 0 bases and the J gene lost 3 bases, with 9 bases spanning the gap. The CDR3 reads CASSLEQGYYGYTF. CDR3 DNA sequence: TGCGCCAGCAGCTTGGAACAGGGATACTATGGCTACACCTTC. The full variable domain, completed using reference TRBV5-1 and TRBJ1-2, is KAGVTQTPRYLIKTRGQQVTLSCSPISGHRSVSWYQQTPGQGLQFLFEYFSETQRNKGNFPGRFSGRQFSNSRSEMNVSTLELGDSALYLCASSLEQGYYGYTFGSGTRLTVV.

This clonotype came up many times. The chain uses TRBV11-2 and TRBJ1-1, with D uncertain. CDR3 length: 16 amino acids. The germline gives CDR1 SGHAT, CDR2 FQNNGV. V lost 1 base and J 2 bases, leaving 14 bases between the germline ends. The CDR3 DNA sequence: TGTGCCAGCAGCTTAGGGCAGGCCCCTAGCAACACTGAAGCTTTCTTT. Its translation: CASSLGQAPSNTEAFF. The full variable domain, its missing parts supplied by reference TRBV11-2 and TRBJ1-1, is EAGVAQSPRYKIIEKRQSVAFWCNPISGHATLYWYQQILGQGPKLLIQFQNNGVVDDSQLPKDRFSAERLKGVDSTLKIQPAKLEDSAVYLCASSLGQAPSNTEAFFGQGTRLTVV.

This clonotype was detected many times. The J gene is TRBJ2-3, the V gene TRBV20-1; TRBD1 aligns across 9 bases. CDR3 length: 15 residues. Trimming at V came to 3 bases and at J to 3 bases, leaving 7 bases not matched to a gene. Germline assignment: CDR1 DFQATT and CDR2 SNEGSKA (reference sequence). This CDR3 reads CSASPGTGLTDTQYF. In DNA form, the CDR3 reads TGCAGTGCTAGTCCGGGGACAGGGCTTACAGATACGCAGTATTTT.

This clonotype was observed many times. CDR3 sequence: CASSPLSQAGNTIYF. CDR3 sequence (DNA): TGTGCCAGCTCACCACTCTCACAGGCTGGAAACACCATATATTTT. The chain carries TRBV18 and TRBJ1-3, with a possible D match to TRBD1 (5 bases). The V and J ends lost 1 base and 2 bases respectively, with 9 bases between them. The CDR3 runs to 15 residues. Germline CDR1 is KGHSH and CDR2 is LQKENI.

This clonotype was recorded a few times. CDR3 DNA sequence: TGCGCCAGCAGCTTACAGGGGGCAATCGATGGCTACACCTTC. It specifies CASSLQGAIDGYTF. This rearrangement joins TRBV5-1 to TRBJ1-2, with 9 bases that match TRBD1. With V trimmed by 2 bases and J by 6 bases, 5 bases remained unmatched. Germline V gene lookup returns CDR1 SGHRS and CDR2 YFSETQ. There are 14 residues in the CDR3.

There are many counts of this clonotype. The chain carries TRBV5-8 and TRBJ1-2, with D possibly TRBD1 on 5 matching bases. From germline, CDR1 is SGHTS and CDR2 YDEGEE. V shed 3 bases and J shed 5 bases, with 17 bases lying between them. The CDR3 has 15 amino acids. The CDR3 reads CASSWLGGRAYGYTF. The CDR3 coding sequence is TGTGCCAGCAGCTGGCTCGGTGGCAGGGCTTATGGCTACACCTTC.

The rearrangement uses TRBV18 and TRBJ1-3; D ambiguous. The CDR3 contains 15 residues. Germline assignment: CDR1 KGHSH and CDR2 LQKENI. V was shortened by 6 bases and J by 2 bases, with 14 bases between the two germline ends. In nucleotides, the CDR3 is TGTGCCAGCTCTCCCACCCCGGGAGCTGGAAACACCATATATTTT. Translation: CASSPTPGAGNTIYF.

This clonotype was recorded many times. The chain has TRBV10-3 and TRBJ1-5; possible D gene TRBD1, 5 bases. Trimming removed 3 bases at V and 7 bases at J, with 10 bases between. From germline, CDR1 is ENHRY and CDR2 SYGVKD. CDR3 length: 13 residues. CDR3 residues: CAISDGGNQPQHF. The CDR3 bases are TGTGCCATCAGTGACGGGGGGAACCAGCCCCAGCATTTT.